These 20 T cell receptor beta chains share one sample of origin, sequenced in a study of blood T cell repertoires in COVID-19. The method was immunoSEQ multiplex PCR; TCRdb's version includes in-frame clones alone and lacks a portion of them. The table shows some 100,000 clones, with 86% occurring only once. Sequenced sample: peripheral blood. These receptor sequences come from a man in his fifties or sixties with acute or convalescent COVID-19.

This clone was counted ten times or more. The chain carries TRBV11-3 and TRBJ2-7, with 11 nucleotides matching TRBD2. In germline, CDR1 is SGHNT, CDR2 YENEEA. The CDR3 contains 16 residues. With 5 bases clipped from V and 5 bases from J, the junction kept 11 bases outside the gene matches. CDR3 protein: CASSQWGEGLADEQYF. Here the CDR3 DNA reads TGTGCCAGCAGCCAGTGGGGGGAGGGACTAGCGGACGAGCAGTACTTC.

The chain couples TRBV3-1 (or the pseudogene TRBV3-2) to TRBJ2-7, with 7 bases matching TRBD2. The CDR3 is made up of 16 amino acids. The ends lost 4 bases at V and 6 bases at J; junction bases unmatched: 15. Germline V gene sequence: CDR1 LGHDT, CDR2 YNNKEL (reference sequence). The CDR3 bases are TGTGCCAGCAGCCCCTTTGTAAATAGCGGGCTGACCGAGCAGTACTTC. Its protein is CASSPFVNSGLTEQYF.

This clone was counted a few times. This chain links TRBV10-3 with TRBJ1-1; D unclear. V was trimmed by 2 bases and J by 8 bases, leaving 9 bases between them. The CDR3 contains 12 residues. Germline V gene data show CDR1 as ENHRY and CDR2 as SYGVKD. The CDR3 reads CAISETRSEAFF. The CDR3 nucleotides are TGTGCCATCAGTGAGACCCGGTCCGAAGCTTTCTTT.

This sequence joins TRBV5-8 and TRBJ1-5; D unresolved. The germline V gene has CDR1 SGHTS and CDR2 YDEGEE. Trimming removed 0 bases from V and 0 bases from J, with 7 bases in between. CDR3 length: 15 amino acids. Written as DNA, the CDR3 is TGTGCCAGCAGCTTGGTTGGAGTTAGCAATCAGCCCCAGCATTTT. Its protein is CASSLVGVSNQPQHF.

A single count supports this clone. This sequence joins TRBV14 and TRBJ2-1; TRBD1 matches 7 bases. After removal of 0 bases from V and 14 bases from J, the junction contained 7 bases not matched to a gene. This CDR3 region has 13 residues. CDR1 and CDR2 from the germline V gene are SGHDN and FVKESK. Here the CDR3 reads CASSQDTRGRKFF. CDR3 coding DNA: TGTGCCAGCAGCCAAGATACGAGGGGGCGCAAGTTCTTC. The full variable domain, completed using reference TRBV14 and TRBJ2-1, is EAGVTQFPSHSVIEKGQTVTLRCDPISGHDNLYWYRRVMGKEIKFLLHFVKESKQDESGMPNNRFLAERTGGTYSTLKVQPAELEDSGVYFCASSQDTRGRKFFGPGTRLTVL.

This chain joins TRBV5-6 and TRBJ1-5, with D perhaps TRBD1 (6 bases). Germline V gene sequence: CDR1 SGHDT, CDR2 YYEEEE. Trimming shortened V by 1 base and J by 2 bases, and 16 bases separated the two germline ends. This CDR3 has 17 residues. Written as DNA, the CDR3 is TGTGCCAGCAGCTTGAGGGCTACAGGGTATCGCAATCAGCCCCAGCATTTT. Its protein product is CASSLRATGYRNQPQHF. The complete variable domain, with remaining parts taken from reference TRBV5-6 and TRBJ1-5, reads DAGVTQSPTHLIKTRGQQVTLRCSPKSGHDTVSWYQQALGQGPQFIFQYYEEEERQRGNFPDRFSGHQFPNYSSELNVNALLLGDSALYLCASSLRATGYRNQPQHFGDGTRLSIL.

This CDR3 reads CATSRGQGNEKLFF. The CDR3 nucleotides are TGTGCCACCAGCAGAGGACAGGGTAATGAAAAACTGTTTTTT. The chain recombines TRBV15 with TRBJ1-4, with 7 nucleotides matching TRBD1. The ends lost 1 base at V and 4 bases at J; junction bases unmatched: 0. Germline lookup yields CDR1 LNHNV and CDR2 YYDKDF (reference sequence). CDR3 length equals 14 residues.

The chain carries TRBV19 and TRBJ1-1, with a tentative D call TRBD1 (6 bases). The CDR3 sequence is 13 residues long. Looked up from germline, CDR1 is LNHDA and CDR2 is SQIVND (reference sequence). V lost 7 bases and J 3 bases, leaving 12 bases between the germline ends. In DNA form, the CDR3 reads TGTGCCAGTAAATACCCAGGGGACACTGAAGCTTTCTTT. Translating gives CASKYPGDTEAFF.

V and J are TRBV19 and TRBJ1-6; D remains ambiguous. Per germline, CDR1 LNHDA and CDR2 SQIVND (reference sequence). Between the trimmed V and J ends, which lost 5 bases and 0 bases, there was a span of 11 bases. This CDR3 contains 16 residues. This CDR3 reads CASSPRYGSYNSPLHF. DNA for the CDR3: TGTGCCAGTAGTCCACGGTACGGCTCCTATAATTCACCCCTCCACTTT.

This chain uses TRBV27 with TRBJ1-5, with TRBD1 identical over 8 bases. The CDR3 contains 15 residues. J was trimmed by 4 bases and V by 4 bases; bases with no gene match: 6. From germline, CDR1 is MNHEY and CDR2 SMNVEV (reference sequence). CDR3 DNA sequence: TGTGCCAGCAGTTATGTGACAGGGGTTAATCAGCCCCAGCATTTT. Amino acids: CASSYVTGVNQPQHF.

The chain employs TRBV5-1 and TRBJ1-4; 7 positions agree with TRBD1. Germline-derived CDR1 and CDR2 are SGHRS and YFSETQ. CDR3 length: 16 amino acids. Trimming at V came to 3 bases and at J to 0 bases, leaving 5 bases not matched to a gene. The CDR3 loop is CASSSGTVATNEKLFF. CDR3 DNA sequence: TGCGCCAGCAGCTCCGGGACAGTTGCAACTAATGAAAAACTGTTTTTT.

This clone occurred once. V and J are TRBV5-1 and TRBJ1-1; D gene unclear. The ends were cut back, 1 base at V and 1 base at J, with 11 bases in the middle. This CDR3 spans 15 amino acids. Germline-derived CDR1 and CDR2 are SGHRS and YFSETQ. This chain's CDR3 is CASSLRTFGNTEAFF. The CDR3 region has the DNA TGCGCCAGCAGCTTGAGAACCTTCGGGAACACTGAAGCTTTCTTT.

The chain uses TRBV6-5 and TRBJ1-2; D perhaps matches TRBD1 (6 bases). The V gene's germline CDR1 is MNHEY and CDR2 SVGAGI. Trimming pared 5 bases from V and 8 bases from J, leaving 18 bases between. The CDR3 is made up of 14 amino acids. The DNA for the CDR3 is TGTGCCAGCAGTCTTCCGGACAGTCTTCCCGGCTACACCTTC. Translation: CASSLPDSLPGYTF.

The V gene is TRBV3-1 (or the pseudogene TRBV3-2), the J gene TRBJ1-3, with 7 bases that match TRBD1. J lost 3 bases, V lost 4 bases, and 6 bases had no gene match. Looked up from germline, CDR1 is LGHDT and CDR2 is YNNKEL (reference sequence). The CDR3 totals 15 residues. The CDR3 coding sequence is TGTGCCAGCAGCCTCGCGGCAGGGGGTGGAAACACCATATATTTT. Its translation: CASSLAAGGGNTIYF.

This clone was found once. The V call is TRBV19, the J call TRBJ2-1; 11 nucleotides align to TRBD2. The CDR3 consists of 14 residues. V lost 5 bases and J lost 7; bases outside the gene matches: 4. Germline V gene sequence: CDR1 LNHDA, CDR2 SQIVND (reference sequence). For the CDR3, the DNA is TGTGCCAGTAGTGTGGGACTAGCGGAGAATGAGCAGTTCTTC. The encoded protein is CASSVGLAENEQFF.

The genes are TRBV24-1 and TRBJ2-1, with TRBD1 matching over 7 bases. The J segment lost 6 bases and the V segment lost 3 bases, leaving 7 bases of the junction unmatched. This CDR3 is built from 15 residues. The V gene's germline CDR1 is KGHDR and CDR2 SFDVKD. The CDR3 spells CATSDHDRVGNEQFF. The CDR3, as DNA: TGTGCCACCAGTGATCACGACAGGGTAGGCAATGAGCAGTTCTTC.

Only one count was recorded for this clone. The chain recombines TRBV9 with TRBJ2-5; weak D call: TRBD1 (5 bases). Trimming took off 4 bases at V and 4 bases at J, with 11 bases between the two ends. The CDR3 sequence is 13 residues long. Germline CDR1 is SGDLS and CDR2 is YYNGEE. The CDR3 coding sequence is TGTGCCAGCAGCCCCCCCAGGGCAGAGACCCAGTACTTC. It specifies CASSPPRAETQYF.

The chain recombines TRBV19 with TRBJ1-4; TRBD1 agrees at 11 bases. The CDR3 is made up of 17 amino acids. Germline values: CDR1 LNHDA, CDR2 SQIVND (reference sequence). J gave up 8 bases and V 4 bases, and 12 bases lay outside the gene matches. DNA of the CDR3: TGTGCCAGTAGTAGGGGACAGGGGGAGATTCGAGAGGAAAAACTGTTTTTT. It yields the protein CASSRGQGEIREEKLFF.

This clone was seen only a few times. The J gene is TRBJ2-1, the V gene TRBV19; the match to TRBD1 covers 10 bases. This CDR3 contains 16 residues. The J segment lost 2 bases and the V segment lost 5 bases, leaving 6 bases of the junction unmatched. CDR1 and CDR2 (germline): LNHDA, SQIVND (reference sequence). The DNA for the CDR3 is TGTGCCAGTAGTCGCTCCGGGACAGGGGCCTACAATGAGCAGTTCTTC. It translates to CASSRSGTGAYNEQFF.

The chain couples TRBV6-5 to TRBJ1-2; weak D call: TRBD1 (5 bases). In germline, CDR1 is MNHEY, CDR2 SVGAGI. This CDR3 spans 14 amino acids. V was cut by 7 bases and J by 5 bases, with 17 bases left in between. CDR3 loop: CASKGYGDSYGYTF. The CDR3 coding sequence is TGTGCCAGCAAGGGGTACGGCGATTCGTATGGCTACACCTTC.